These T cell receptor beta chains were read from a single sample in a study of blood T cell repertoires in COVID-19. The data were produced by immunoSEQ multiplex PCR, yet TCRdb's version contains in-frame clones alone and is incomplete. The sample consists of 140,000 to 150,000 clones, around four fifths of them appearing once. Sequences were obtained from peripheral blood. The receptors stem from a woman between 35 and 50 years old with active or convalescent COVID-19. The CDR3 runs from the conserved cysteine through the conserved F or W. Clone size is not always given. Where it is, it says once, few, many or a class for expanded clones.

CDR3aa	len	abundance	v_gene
CASSLGLFRLAGSYNEQFF	19	-	TRBV13
CASSPRANTEAFF	13	-	TRBV7-2
CASRQGNYGYTF	12	-	TRBV28
CASSEDTGRYSPLHF	15	-	TRBV6-1
CSVDKGGGAFF	11	once	TRBV29-1
CASSQDRAILADSPLHF	17	-	TRBV4-3
CASSPKQGNGYTF	13	-	TRBV18
CASSSPGTGRREKLFF	16	-	TRBV11-2
CASSHGGRIRGGNTIYF	17	-	TRBV3-1/TRBV3-2
CASSYTGGSGNTIYF	15	-	TRBV6-5
CASSPLGGPGTEAFF	15	few	TRBV9
CAWSVIVMNTEAFF	14	once	TRBV30
CASSITGAYGAFF	13	-	TRBV6-5